This T cell receptor (beta chain) comes out of a study of T cell repertoires in ileal Crohn's disease. Study at large: Surgery for a complication: stricturing in around 60%, penetrating in about 40%. Thiopurines (approximately 10) or anti-TNF agents (approximately 20) were given postoperatively to about half. The study, taken as a whole, reports: Sorted CD8 T cells held more high-frequency clones than CD4. Active smokers at surgery had more clonal expansions than non-smokers.

TCRdb's table, derived via immunoSEQ multiplex PCR, lists solely in-frame clones and lacks some. The sample consists of roughly 15,000 clones, 76% of them appearing once. About this clone itself: Its antigen remains unknown.

The CDR3 sequence is 16 residues long. Looked up from germline, CDR1 is SGHRS and CDR2 is YFSETQ. Trimming took 2 bases from V and 1 from J; bases not matched to a gene: 6. Indicated time point: inflamed ileum from the surgical specimen. Sequencing was done on a sample of ileal tissue. This TCR derives from an adult with Crohn's disease. The V and J genes are TRBV5-1 and TRBJ2-3, with 8 bases matching TRBD2. The CDR3 nucleotides read TGCGCCAGCAGCTTAGCCTCGACTAGCGGCACAGATACGCAGTATTTT. Translating gives CASSLASTSGTDTQYF.